The T cell receptor (beta chain) described here comes from a study of post-analysis software for immune sequencing data. The V end was cut by 0 bases, the J end by 12 bases, with 27 bases between. This CDR3 region has 18 residues. The V gene's germline CDR1 is LNHNV and CDR2 YYDKDF (reference sequence). Whole-study results and caveats: Four or five TRBV segments were significantly more frequent in patients than in controls. TRBV5-6, TRBV5-1 and TRBV20-1 were among these segments. Diversity measured as normalized Chao1 was significantly lower in multiple sclerosis patients than in controls.

Carried by the TCR beta cDNA libraries were unique molecular identifiers. TCRdb ran MiXCR on the PCR reads and lists one entry per CDR3 protein. The data show under 900,000 distinct CDR3 sequences, with roughly 50% seen just once and 4.6% held by the top ten. This clonotype was counted only a few times. Its cognate antigen is unknown. The chain carries TRBV15 and TRBJ2-1, with D perhaps being TRBD1 or TRBD2 (6 bases each). Material: blood. The TCR originated in a girl aged 5 to 17 with multiple sclerosis. CDR3 nucleotides: TGTGCCACCAGCAGAGATCACCTATCGGGACTTCAGGGGATCGGGCAGTTCTTC. Translated: CATSRDHLSGLQGIGQFF.